Listed here are 3 T cell receptor beta chains from one sample, sequenced in a study of early T cells in non-severe SARS-CoV-2 infection. TCRdb recomputed calls from the 5' RACE reads with MiXCR, one row per CDR3 protein. Of about 83,000 distinct CDR3 sequences listed, about 14% were seen once; the top ten hold 3% to 3.5%. The sequenced sample was whole blood. Receptors originate from an adult who was a healthcare worker with PCR-confirmed SARS-CoV-2 infection or an uninfected control (not recorded which).

To note about this clonotype: A read error may explain this, as a much larger clone is one base away. This chain connects TRBV6-1 to TRBJ1-5; D gene unclear. Germline loops: CDR1 MNHNS, CDR2 SASEGT. The CDR3 contains 13 residues. CDR3 residues: CASSVQYNQPLHF. The CDR3 nucleotides read TGTGCCAGCAGTGTCCAGTACAATCAGCCCCTGCATTTT.

Regarding this clonotype: At one end the junction does not follow the germline gene, possibly because of a read error. The chain is built from TRBV18 and TRBJ2-3; D may be TRBD1 (6 bases). CDR1 and CDR2 (germline): KGHSH, LQKENI. This CDR3 is 16 amino acids long. CDR3 nucleotides: TGCGCCAGCTCACCCCCCGACAGGAGACTCACAGATACGCAGTATTTT. The encoded protein is CASSPPDRRLTDTQYF.

V and J are TRBV4-1 and TRBJ2-3; D is ambiguous. The germline V gene encodes CDR1 MGHRA and CDR2 YSYEKL. The CDR3 runs 17 residues. Trimming left V 1 base short and J 2 bases short, with 16 bases between. CDR3: CASSQAYVKGYTDTQYF. CDR3 coding DNA: TGCGCCAGCAGCCAAGCATATGTGAAGGGTTACACAGATACGCAGTATTTT.